These 9 T cell receptor beta chains originate from one sample sequenced in a study of T cell responses to AZD1222 COVID-19 vaccine (dated by TCRdb to about 2021). The protocol used for the library was the immunoSEQ multiplex PCR assay. TCRdb limited this immuneACCESS table to in-frame rearrangements with V and J called. A share of clones is missing; checked studies link under half to unresolved V genes, and the rest is unexplained. The sample contains 80,000 to 100,000 clones, approximately 90% of them found a single time. The ten largest clones add up to approximately 10% of the sample. Read against the paper, the sample's time point label means: about 28 days (+/-7) after the second vaccine dose. The sequenced sample was peripheral blood, obtained 28 days after the second AZD1222 dose. The receptors originated from an adult who received the AZD1222 COVID-19 vaccine.

V gene TRBV5-1 combines with J gene TRBJ2-5, with D unresolved. This CDR3 region has 14 residues. Germline loops: CDR1 SGHRS, CDR2 YFSETQ. V dropped 1 base and J dropped 7 bases, with 14 bases sitting between them. The CDR3 region is CASSLTFAKSTQYF. The CDR3 DNA sequence: TGCGCCAGCAGCTTGACTTTTGCAAAGTCGACCCAGTACTTC.

The CDR3 protein is CASSPRGGFSSYEQYF. In DNA form, the CDR3 reads TGTGCCAGCAGCCCCCGGGGGGGCTTCTCCTCCTACGAGCAGTACTTC. This chain connects TRBV7-2 to TRBJ2-7; 8 nucleotides line up with TRBD2. Germline CDR1 and CDR2: SGHTA and FQGNSA. Unmatched junction bases numbered 9, after V lost 5 bases and J lost 0 bases. The CDR3 is made up of 16 amino acids.

This clone was seen only once. The genes are TRBV18 and TRBJ1-6; tentative D call: TRBD1 (5 bases). V was trimmed by 3 bases and J by 0 bases, leaving 6 bases between them. This CDR3 is 15 amino acids long. The V gene's germline CDR1 is KGHSH and CDR2 LQKENI. Here the CDR3 DNA reads TGTGCCAGCTCACCCAGGGACTCCTATAATTCACCCCTCCACTTT. Its protein is CASSPRDSYNSPLHF.

This chain links TRBV25-1 with TRBJ2-1; D not resolved. The CDR3 sequence is 14 residues long. Trimming removed 6 bases at V and 0 bases at J, with 9 bases between. CDR1 is MGHDK, CDR2 SYGVNS, per germline. CDR3 region: CASRDISSYNEQFF. The CDR3 DNA is TGTGCCAGCAGAGACATAAGCTCCTACAATGAGCAGTTCTTC.

The chain joins TRBV5-6 to TRBJ2-5; TRBD2 agrees at 9 bases. CDR1 SGHDT and CDR2 YYEEEE come from the germline V gene. The CDR3 sequence is 15 residues long. J was trimmed by 6 bases and V by 3 bases; bases with no gene match: 9. CDR3 sequence: CASSSERGDLKTQYF. The DNA for the CDR3 is TGTGCCAGCAGCTCGGAGCGGGGGGATTTGAAGACCCAGTACTTC. Variable domain in full (rest from reference TRBV5-6 and TRBJ2-5): DAGVTQSPTHLIKTRGQQVTLRCSPKSGHDTVSWYQQALGQGPQFIFQYYEEEERQRGNFPDRFSGHQFPNYSSELNVNALLLGDSALYLCASSSERGDLKTQYFGPGTRLLVL.

This clone was observed a single time. The chain couples TRBV5-5 to TRBJ1-1; possible D gene TRBD1, 6 bases. The V gene's germline CDR1 is SGHKS and CDR2 YYEKEE (reference sequence). The CDR3 is 13 residues long. V lost 0 bases and J 9 bases, leaving 12 bases between the germline ends. This CDR3 reads CASSLDRVGQAFF. The CDR3 DNA is TGTGCCAGCAGCTTGGACAGGGTAGGGCAAGCTTTCTTT.

The chain links TRBV1 to TRBJ1-1; TRBD1 is taken as the D call from the table, unchecked against the DNA. TRBV1 is a recognized pseudogene. CDR3 length: 16 residues. Written as DNA, the CDR3 is TGCACCAGCAGCCAAGTTCAGACAGGGGGCGTCACTGAAGCTTTCTTT. Protein: CTSSQVQTGGVTEAFF.

This chain uses TRBV7-8 with TRBJ1-2; D may be TRBD1 (5 bases). Between the trimmed V and J ends, which lost 2 bases and 1 base, there was a span of 8 bases. Germline V gives CDR1 SGHVS, CDR2 FQNEAQ. This CDR3 region has 14 residues. This CDR3 is CASSLKDINYGYTF. CDR3 nucleotide sequence: TGTGCCAGCAGCTTAAAGGACATTAACTATGGCTACACCTTC.

This clone has a single count. This chain connects TRBV30 to TRBJ1-5; no clear D. This CDR3 spans 13 amino acids. CDR1 is GTSNPN and CDR2 is SVGIG in the germline V gene (reference sequence). With 2 bases removed from V and 4 bases from J, the gap between germline ends came to 9 bases. The CDR3 region has the DNA TGTGCCTGGAGTAGCAGTGTGAATCAGCCCCAGCATTTT. Residues: CAWSSSVNQPQHF.